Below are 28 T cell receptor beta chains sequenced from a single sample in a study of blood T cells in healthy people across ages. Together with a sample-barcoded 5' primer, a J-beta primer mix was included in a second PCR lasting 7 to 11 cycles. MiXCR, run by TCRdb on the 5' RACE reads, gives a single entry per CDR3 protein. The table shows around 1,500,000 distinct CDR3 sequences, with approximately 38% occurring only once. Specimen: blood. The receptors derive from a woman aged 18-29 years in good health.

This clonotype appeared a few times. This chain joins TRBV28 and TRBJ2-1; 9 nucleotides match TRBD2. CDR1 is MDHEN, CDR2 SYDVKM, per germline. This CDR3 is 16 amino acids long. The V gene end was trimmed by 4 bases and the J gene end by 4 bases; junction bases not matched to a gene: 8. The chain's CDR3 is CASSSPSAGGYNEQFF. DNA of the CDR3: TGTGCCAGCAGTTCACCCTCCGCGGGAGGGTACAATGAGCAGTTCTTC.

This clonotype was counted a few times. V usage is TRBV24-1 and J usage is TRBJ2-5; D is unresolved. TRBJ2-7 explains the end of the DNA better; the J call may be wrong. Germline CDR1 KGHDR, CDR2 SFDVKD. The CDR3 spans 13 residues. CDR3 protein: CATSDGNSYEQYF. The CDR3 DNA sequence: TGTGCCACCAGTGATGGTAACAGCTACGAGCAGTACTTC.

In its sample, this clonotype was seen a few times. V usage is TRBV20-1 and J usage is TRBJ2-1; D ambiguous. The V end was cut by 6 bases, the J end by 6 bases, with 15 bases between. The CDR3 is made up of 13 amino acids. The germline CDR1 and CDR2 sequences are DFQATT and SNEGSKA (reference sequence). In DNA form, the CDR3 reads TGCAGTGCCAGTCTCCCGGAGCCCAATGAGCAGTTCTTC. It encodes CSASLPEPNEQFF.

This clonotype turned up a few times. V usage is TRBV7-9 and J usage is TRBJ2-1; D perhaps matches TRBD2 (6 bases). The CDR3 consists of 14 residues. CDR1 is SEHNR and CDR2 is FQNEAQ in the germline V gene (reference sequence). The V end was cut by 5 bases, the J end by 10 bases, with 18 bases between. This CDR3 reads CASSQNQAREEQFF. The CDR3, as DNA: TGTGCCAGCAGCCAAAACCAAGCGCGGGAAGAGCAGTTCTTC.

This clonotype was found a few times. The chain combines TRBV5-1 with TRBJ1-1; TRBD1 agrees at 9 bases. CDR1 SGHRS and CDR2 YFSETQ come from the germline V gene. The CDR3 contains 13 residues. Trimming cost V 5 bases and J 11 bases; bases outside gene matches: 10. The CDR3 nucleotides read TGCGCCAGCAGTGGCGGGACAGGGTGGGACGCTTTCTTT. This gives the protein CASSGGTGWDAFF.

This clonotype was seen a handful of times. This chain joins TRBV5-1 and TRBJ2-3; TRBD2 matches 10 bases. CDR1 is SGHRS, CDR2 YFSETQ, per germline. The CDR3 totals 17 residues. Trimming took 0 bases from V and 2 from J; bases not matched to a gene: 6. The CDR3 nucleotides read TGCGCCAGCAGCTTGGTACAGCGGGGGGGCACCACAGATACGCAGTATTTT. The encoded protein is CASSLVQRGGTTDTQYF. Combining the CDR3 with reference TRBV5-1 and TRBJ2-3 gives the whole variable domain KAGVTQTPRYLIKTRGQQVTLSCSPISGHRSVSWYQQTPGQGLQFLFEYFSETQRNKGNFPGRFSGRQFSNSRSEMNVSTLELGDSALYLCASSLVQRGGTTDTQYFGPGTRLTVL.

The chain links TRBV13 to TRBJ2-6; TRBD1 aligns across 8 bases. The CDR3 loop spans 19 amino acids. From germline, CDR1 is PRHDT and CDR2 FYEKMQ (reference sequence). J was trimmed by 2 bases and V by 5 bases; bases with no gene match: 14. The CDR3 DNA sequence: TGTGCCAGCAGCCCCCGGGACAGGCTAGTAAGGGCTGGGGCCAACGTCCTGACTTTC. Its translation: CASSPRDRLVRAGANVLTF.

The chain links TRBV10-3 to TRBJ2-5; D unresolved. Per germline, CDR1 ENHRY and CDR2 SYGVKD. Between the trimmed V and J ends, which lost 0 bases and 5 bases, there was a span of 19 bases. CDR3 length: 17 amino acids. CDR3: CAISESMRLLVGETQYF. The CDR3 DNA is TGTGCCATCAGTGAGTCGATGAGACTCCTTGTGGGGGAGACCCAGTACTTC.

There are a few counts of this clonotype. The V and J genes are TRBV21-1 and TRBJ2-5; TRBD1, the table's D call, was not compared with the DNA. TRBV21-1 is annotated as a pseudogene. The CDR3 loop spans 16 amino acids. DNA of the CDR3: TGTGCCAGCAGCCAGGGACAGGGGAGAAACCAAGAGACCCAGTACTTC. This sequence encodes CASSQGQGRNQETQYF.

In DNA form, the CDR3 reads TGTGCCAGCAGCACGGGACCACAAGCTTTCTTT. This encodes CASSTGPQAFF. The chain carries TRBV14 and TRBJ1-1, with TRBD1 as a possible D gene (5 bases). Germline V gene data show CDR1 as SGHDN and CDR2 as FVKESK. CDR3 length: 11 residues. Between the trimmed V and J ends, which lost 5 bases and 9 bases, there was a span of 10 bases.

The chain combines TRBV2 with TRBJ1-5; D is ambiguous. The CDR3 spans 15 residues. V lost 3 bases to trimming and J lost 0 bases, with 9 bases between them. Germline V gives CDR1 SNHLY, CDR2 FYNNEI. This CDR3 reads CASSDIEDSNQPQHF. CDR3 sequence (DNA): TGTGCCAGCAGTGATATTGAGGATAGCAATCAGCCCCAGCATTTT.

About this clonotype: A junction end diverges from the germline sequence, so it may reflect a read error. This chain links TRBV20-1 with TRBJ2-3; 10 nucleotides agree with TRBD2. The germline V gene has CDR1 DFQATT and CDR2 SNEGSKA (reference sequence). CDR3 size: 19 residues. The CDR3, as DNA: TGCAGTGCTGGAGATGGGGTACTAGCGGGAAGGATAGGCACAGATACGCAGTATTTT. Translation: CSAGDGVLAGRIGTDTQYF.

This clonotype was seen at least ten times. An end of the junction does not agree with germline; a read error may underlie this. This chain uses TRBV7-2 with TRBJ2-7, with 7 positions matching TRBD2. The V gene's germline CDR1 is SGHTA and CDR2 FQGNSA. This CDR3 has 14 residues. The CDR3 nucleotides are TGTGCCAGCAGTTTAGCTAGCGGTACCTACGAGCAGTACTTC. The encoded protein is CASSLASGTYEQYF.

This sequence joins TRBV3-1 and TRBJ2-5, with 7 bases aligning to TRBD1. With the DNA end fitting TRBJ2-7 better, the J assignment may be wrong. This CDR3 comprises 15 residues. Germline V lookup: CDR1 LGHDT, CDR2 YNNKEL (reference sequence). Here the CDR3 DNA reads TGTGCCAGCAGCCCTAGGTTAGGGGGCTTGTACGAGCAGTACTTC. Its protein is CASSPRLGGLYEQYF.

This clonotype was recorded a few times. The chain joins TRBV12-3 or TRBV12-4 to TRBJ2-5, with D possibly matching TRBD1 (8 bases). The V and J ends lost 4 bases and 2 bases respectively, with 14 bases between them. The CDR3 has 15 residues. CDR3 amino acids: CASSYRGGGQETQYF. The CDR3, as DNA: TGTGCCAGCAGTTACAGGGGGGGAGGACAAGAGACCCAGTACTTC.

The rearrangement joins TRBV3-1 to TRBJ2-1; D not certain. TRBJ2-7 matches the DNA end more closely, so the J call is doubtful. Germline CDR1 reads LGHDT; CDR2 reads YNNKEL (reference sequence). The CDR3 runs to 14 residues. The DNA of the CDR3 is TGTGCCAGCAGTCGCCTGAGCTCCTACAATGAGCAGTACTTC. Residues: CASSRLSSYNEQYF.

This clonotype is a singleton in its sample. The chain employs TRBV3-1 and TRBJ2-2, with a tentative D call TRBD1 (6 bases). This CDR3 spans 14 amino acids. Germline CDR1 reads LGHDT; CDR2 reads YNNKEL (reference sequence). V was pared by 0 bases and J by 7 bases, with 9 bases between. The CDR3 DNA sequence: TGTGCCAGCAGCCAAGATGAGGGGGTCGGGGAGCTGTTTTTT. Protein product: CASSQDEGVGELFF.

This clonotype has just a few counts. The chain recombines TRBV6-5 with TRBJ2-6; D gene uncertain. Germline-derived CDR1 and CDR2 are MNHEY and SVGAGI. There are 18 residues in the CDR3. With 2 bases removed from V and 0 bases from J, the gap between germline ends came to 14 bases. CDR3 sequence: CASSYSNPQASGANVLTF. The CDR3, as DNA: TGTGCCAGCAGTTACAGCAACCCCCAAGCCTCTGGGGCCAACGTCCTGACTTTC.

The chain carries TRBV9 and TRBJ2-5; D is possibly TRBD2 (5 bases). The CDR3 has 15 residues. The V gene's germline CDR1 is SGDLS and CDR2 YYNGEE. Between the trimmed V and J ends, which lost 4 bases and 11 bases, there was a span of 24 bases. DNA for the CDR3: TGTGCCAGCAGCTCAGATCCGAGGCCTTATGGGGAGCAGTACTTC. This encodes CASSSDPRPYGEQYF.

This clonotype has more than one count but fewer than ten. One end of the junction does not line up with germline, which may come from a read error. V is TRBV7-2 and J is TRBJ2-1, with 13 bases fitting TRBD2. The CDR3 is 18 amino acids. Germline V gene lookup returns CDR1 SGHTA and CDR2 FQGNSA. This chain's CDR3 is CASSLPTGLAGVYDEQFF. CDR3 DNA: TGTGCCAGCAGCTTACCTACCGGACTAGCGGGAGTCTACGATGAGCAGTTCTTC.

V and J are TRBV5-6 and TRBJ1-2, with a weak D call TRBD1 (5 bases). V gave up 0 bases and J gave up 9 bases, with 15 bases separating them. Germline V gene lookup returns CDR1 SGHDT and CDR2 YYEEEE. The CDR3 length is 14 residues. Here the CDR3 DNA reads TGTGCCAGCAGCTTGGCCTTAAGGGACTTGAGCTACACCTTC. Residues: CASSLALRDLSYTF.

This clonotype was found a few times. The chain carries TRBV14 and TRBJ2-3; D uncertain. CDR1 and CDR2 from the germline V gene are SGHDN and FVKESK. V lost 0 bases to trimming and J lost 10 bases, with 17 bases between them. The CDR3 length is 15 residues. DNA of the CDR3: TGTGCCAGCAGCCAAGATACCGGCTCCCGTGTTCCGCAGTATTTT. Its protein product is CASSQDTGSRVPQYF.

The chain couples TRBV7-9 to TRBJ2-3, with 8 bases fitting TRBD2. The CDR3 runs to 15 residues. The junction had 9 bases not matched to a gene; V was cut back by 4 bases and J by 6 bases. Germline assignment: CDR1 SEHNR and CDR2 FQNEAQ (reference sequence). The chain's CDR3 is CASSSPRERGDTQYF. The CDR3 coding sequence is TGTGCCAGCAGCTCTCCCAGGGAGCGGGGGGATACGCAGTATTTT.

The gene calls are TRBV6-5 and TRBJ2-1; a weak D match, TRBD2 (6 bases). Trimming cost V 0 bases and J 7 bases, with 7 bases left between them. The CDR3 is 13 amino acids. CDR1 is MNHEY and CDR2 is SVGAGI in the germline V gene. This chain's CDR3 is CASSYSRENEQFF. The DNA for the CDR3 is TGTGCCAGCAGTTACTCCCGGGAGAATGAGCAGTTCTTC.

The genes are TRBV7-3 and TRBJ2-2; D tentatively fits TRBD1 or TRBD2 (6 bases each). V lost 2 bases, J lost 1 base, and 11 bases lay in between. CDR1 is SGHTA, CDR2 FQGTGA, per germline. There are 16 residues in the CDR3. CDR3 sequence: CASSLFEGGNTGELFF. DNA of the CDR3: TGTGCCAGCAGCTTATTTGAGGGGGGGAACACCGGGGAGCTGTTTTTT. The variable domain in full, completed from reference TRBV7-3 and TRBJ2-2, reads GAGVSQTPSNKVTEKGKYVELRCDPISGHTALYWYRQSLGQGPEFLIYFQGTGAADDSGLPNDRFFAVRPEGSVSTLKIQRTERGDSAVYLCASSLFEGGNTGELFFGEGSRLTVL.

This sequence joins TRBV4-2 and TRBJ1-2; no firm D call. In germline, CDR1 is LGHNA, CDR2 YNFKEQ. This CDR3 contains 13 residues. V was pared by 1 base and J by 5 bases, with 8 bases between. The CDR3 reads CASSQGVGYGYTF. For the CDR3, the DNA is TGTGCCAGCAGCCAAGGAGTCGGATATGGCTACACCTTC.

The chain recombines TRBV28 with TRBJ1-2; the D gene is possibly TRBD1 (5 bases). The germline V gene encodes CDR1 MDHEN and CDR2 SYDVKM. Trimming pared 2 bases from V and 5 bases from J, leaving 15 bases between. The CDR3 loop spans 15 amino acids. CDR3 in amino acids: CASSLIGPGGYGYTF. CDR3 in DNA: TGTGCCAGCAGTTTAATCGGACCTGGGGGGTATGGCTACACCTTC.

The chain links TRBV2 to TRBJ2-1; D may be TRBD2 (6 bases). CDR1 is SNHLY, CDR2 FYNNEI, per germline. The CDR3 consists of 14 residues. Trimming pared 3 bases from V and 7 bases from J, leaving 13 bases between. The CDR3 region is CASSDTSKENEQFF. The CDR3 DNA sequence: TGTGCCAGCAGTGACACTAGCAAGGAGAATGAGCAGTTCTTC.